One and the same sample provided the 26 T cell receptor beta chains below, sequenced in a study of chemoradiotherapy in HPV16-positive cancers (dated 2022 in TCRdb). Preparation of the library involved the immunoSEQ multiplex PCR assay. TCRdb holds this immuneACCESS table with in-frame rearrangements only. Some clones are missing; in checked studies, unresolved V genes explain under half, and the rest has no known cause. Here the sample has 40,000 to 60,000 clones; roughly nine tenths occur a single time. Around 3.5% of the sample comes from the top ten. Sequenced here: blood, sampled from a patient who underwent chemoradiotherapy. These receptors originate from a human donor with HPV-associated anogenital cancer.

This chain joins TRBV5-6 and TRBJ2-1; 10 positions match TRBD1. The J segment lost 5 bases and the V segment lost 4 bases, leaving 6 bases of the junction unmatched. Germline loops: CDR1 SGHDT, CDR2 YYEEEE. The CDR3 is made up of 15 amino acids. CDR3 region: CASSVRDRGNNEQFF. The CDR3 DNA sequence: TGTGCCAGCAGCGTAAGGGACAGGGGAAACAATGAGCAGTTCTTC.

The chain couples TRBV6-6 to TRBJ2-7; the D gene is possibly TRBD1 (6 bases). In germline, CDR1 is MNHNY, CDR2 SVGAGI (reference sequence). The CDR3 consists of 14 residues. V was shortened by 5 bases and J by 5 bases, with 16 bases between the two germline ends. The DNA for the CDR3 is TGTGCCAGCAGTCTGTCGACAGGAACACACGAGCAGTACTTC. Translated: CASSLSTGTHEQYF.

This chain joins TRBV19 and TRBJ2-1, with D maybe TRBD2 (6 bases). Per the germline V gene, CDR1 is LNHDA and CDR2 is SQIVND (reference sequence). Trimming left V 6 bases short and J 5 bases short, with 8 bases between. This CDR3 has 12 amino acids. CDR3 amino acids: CASRGTHNEQFF. CDR3 in DNA: TGTGCCAGTAGGGGGACTCACAATGAGCAGTTCTTC.

The V call is TRBV4-2, the J call TRBJ1-4, with D unclear. Trimming shortened V by 0 bases and J by 8 bases, and 13 bases separated the two germline ends. The germline V gene encodes CDR1 LGHNA and CDR2 YNFKEQ. The CDR3 has 15 amino acids. The CDR3 here is CASSQEGGKSEKLFF. In DNA, the CDR3 is TGTGCCAGCAGCCAAGAGGGCGGGAAGTCGGAAAAACTGTTTTTT.

The chain links TRBV7-8 to TRBJ1-2; 11 bases align to TRBD1. Germline lookup yields CDR1 SGHVS and CDR2 FQNEAQ. CDR3 length equals 15 residues. V gave up 0 bases and J gave up 6 bases; unmatched junction bases: 3. DNA for the CDR3: TGTGCCAGCAGCTTAGCCGGGACAGGGGGTAATGGCTACACCTTC. This gives the protein CASSLAGTGGNGYTF.

The CDR3, as DNA: TGCCCCAGCAGAAACATGCGTTTGTGCACATGTCGGGCCAACGTCCTGACTTTC. This encodes CPSRNMRLCTCRANVLTF. The chain joins TRBV1 to TRBJ2-6. TRBV1 is flagged as a pseudogene. The length of the CDR3 is 18 residues.

This chain uses TRBV7-7 with TRBJ2-5; D possibly corresponds to TRBD1 (6 bases). This CDR3 has 14 amino acids. V dropped 1 base and J dropped 2 bases, with 8 bases sitting between them. Germline-derived CDR1 and CDR2 are SSHAT and FNYEAQ (reference sequence). CDR3 region: CASSLGTAQETQYF. The CDR3 nucleotides are TGTGCCAGCAGCTTAGGGACAGCACAAGAGACCCAGTACTTC.

This clone was seen only once. The chain recombines TRBV12-5 with TRBJ2-7; D is unresolved. Germline CDR1 is LGHNT and CDR2 is FRNRAP. The length of the CDR3 is 12 residues. Trimming took 5 bases from V and 0 from J, leaving 5 bases between them. The CDR3 region has the DNA TGTGCTAGTGGTCAGAGCTCCTACGAGCAGTACTTC. This gives the protein CASGQSSYEQYF.

The V and J genes are TRBV7-2 and TRBJ2-7; D call uncertain. The V end was cut by 1 base, the J end by 9 bases, with 7 bases between. Germline CDR1 reads SGHTA; CDR2 reads FQGNSA. CDR3 length: 11 amino acids. This chain's CDR3 is CASSLGLGQYF. The CDR3 nucleotides read TGTGCCAGCAGCTTAGGGTTGGGGCAGTACTTC. The full variable domain, rest sourced from reference TRBV7-2 and TRBJ2-7, is GAGVSQSPSNKVTEKGKDVELRCDPISGHTALYWYRQSLGQGLEFLIYFQGNSAPDKSGLPSDRFSAERTGGSVSTLTIQRTQQEDSAVYLCASSLGLGQYFGPGTRLTVT.

Written as DNA, the CDR3 is TGTGCCAGCAGTTTTCGCAGGGGGCGCGACACCGGGGAGCTGTTTTTT. Protein: CASSFRRGRDTGELFF. V usage is TRBV27 and J usage is TRBJ2-2, with 8 bases identical to TRBD1. CDR1 and CDR2 (germline): MNHEY, SMNVEV (reference sequence). The CDR3 extends over 16 amino acids. Losses at the gene ends were 3 bases for V and 3 bases for J; bases not matched to a gene: 6.

This clone occurred a few times. The chain carries TRBV4-2 and TRBJ2-3; TRBD2 matches at 9 bases. Germline lookup yields CDR1 LGHNA and CDR2 YNFKEQ. The CDR3 loop spans 18 amino acids. Unmatched junction bases numbered 10, after V lost 0 bases and J lost 3 bases. CDR3 coding DNA: TGTGCCAGCAGCCAAGATCTAAGCGGGGGGTACGAGACAGATACGCAGTATTTT. Translating it yields CASSQDLSGGYETDTQYF.

This chain links TRBV7-2 with TRBJ1-5, with D unclear. Per the germline V gene, CDR1 is SGHTA and CDR2 is FQGNSA. This CDR3 spans 15 amino acids. The V and J ends lost 5 bases and 5 bases respectively, with 16 bases between them. The CDR3 here is CASSPGGEIDQPQHF. The CDR3 region has the DNA TGTGCCAGCAGCCCAGGCGGGGAAATCGATCAGCCCCAGCATTTT.

Comments on this clone: One junction end does not reproduce the germline sequence, and a read error may be involved. The V and J genes are TRBV7-2 and TRBJ1-1; the D gene is possibly TRBD1 (6 bases). This CDR3 is built from 13 residues. CDR1 and CDR2 from the germline V gene are SGHTA and FQGNSA. The CDR3 region has the DNA TGTGCCAGCAGCTTGGGAGGACAGCTCCCCATTCCTTTT. Encoded protein: CASSLGGQLPIPF.

The chain joins TRBV29-1 to TRBJ1-2, with 11 bases fitting TRBD1. Germline values: CDR1 SQVTM, CDR2 ANQGSEA. The CDR3 has 13 amino acids. Trimming at V came to 4 bases and at J to 7 bases, leaving 5 bases not matched to a gene. In DNA, the CDR3 is TGCAGCGTTGGAGGACAGGGGGCACGTGGCTACACCTTC. Translating gives CSVGGQGARGYTF.

The V gene is TRBV10-3, the J gene TRBJ1-2, with 7 bases that match TRBD1. This CDR3 is 16 amino acids long. CDR1 and CDR2 (germline): ENHRY, SYGVKD. With V trimmed by 0 bases and J by 4 bases, 8 bases remained unmatched. This CDR3 reads CAISESGGSGGYGYTF. CDR3 coding DNA: TGTGCCATCAGTGAGTCAGGGGGCAGCGGAGGCTATGGCTACACCTTC.

The count of this clone is one. The CDR3 sequence is CATSRDLGQSTDTQYF. CDR3 DNA sequence: TGTGCCACCAGCAGAGATCTGGGACAGAGCACAGATACGCAGTATTTT. The rearrangement uses TRBV15 and TRBJ2-3; 7 nucleotides agree with TRBD1. The J segment lost 0 bases and the V segment lost 0 bases, leaving 3 bases of the junction unmatched. Looked up from germline, CDR1 is LNHNV and CDR2 is YYDKDF (reference sequence). CDR3 length equals 16 residues.

This chain links TRBV6-1 with TRBJ1-2, with D hard to call. The V gene lost 6 bases and the J gene lost 2 bases, with 16 bases spanning the gap. CDR1 and CDR2 (germline): MNHNS, SASEGT. The CDR3 extends over 15 amino acids. For the CDR3, the DNA is TGTGCCAGCAGGCCTCAAGGAGCGGTCAACTATGGCTACACCTTC. As protein: CASRPQGAVNYGYTF.

The V call is TRBV7-2, the J call TRBJ2-5; 11 bases map to TRBD2. The CDR3 is 16 amino acids. Germline loops: CDR1 SGHTA, CDR2 FQGNSA. V lost 1 base, J lost 6 bases, and 7 bases stayed unmatched. CDR3 sequence reads: CASSLELAGGPKTQYF. The CDR3 bases are TGTGCCAGCAGCTTAGAGTTAGCGGGGGGGCCCAAGACCCAGTACTTC. The entire variable domain, with the rest obtained from reference TRBV7-2 and TRBJ2-5, is as follows: GAGVSQSPSNKVTEKGKDVELRCDPISGHTALYWYRQSLGQGLEFLIYFQGNSAPDKSGLPSDRFSAERTGGSVSTLTIQRTQQEDSAVYLCASSLELAGGPKTQYFGPGTRLLVL.

This chain joins TRBV5-8 and TRBJ2-5, with TRBD1 matching 7 bases. Germline CDR1 and CDR2: SGHTS and YDEGEE. Losses at the gene ends were 2 bases for V and 3 bases for J; bases not matched to a gene: 1. The CDR3 consists of 13 residues. The CDR3 reads CASSFDREETQYF. The CDR3 DNA follows: TGTGCCAGCAGCTTCGACAGGGAAGAGACCCAGTACTTC.

This sequence joins TRBV7-2 and TRBJ2-5; D may correspond to TRBD1 or TRBD2 (7 bases each). Trimming pared 5 bases from V and 2 bases from J, leaving 18 bases between. Germline CDR1 SGHTA, CDR2 FQGNSA. The CDR3 extends over 16 amino acids. This CDR3 reads CASSPGGRGGQETQYF. CDR3 in DNA: TGTGCCAGCAGCCCAGGGGGGAGGGGGGGTCAAGAGACCCAGTACTTC.

The table lists this clone with a few counts. The V gene is TRBV15, the J gene TRBJ2-5; possible D gene TRBD2, 5 bases. Germline V gene sequence: CDR1 LNHNV, CDR2 YYDKDF (reference sequence). CDR3 length: 14 amino acids. V gave up 3 bases and J gave up 2 bases, with 10 bases separating them. The CDR3 sequence is CATSRERLQETQYF. CDR3 nucleotide sequence: TGTGCCACCAGCAGGGAGCGGTTACAAGAGACCCAGTACTTC.

The chain recombines TRBV6-8 with TRBJ2-6; TRBD2 matches at 14 bases. V dropped 5 bases and J dropped 3; count of bases not matched to a gene: 9. The CDR3 is 19 residues long. Germline CDR1 and CDR2: MNHGY and SAAAGT. The CDR3 sequence is CASSMTGLAGVDGANVLTF. Here the CDR3 DNA reads TGTGCCAGCAGTATGACGGGACTAGCGGGGGTAGATGGGGCCAACGTCCTGACTTTC.

This clone was seen just once. The rearrangement uses TRBV7-3 and TRBJ1-1; no clear D. In germline, CDR1 is SGHTA, CDR2 FQGTGA. The CDR3 contains 13 residues. V was shortened by 5 bases and J by 2 bases, with 9 bases between the two germline ends. In DNA form, the CDR3 reads TGTGCCAGCAGCCCCAGCCCCAACACTGAAGCTTTCTTT. Residues: CASSPSPNTEAFF.

This chain joins TRBV11-3 and TRBJ2-1; tentatively, D is TRBD1 or TRBD2 (5 bases each). V was pared by 5 bases and J by 2 bases, with 13 bases between. Germline assignment: CDR1 SGHNT and CDR2 YENEEA. This CDR3 comprises 15 residues. The CDR3 here is CASSLGPPTYNEQFF. Here the CDR3 DNA reads TGTGCCAGCAGCCTGGGACCACCTACCTACAATGAGCAGTTCTTC.

This clone was counted a single time. The chain has TRBV11-3 and TRBJ1-1; 8 nucleotides match TRBD1. This CDR3 has 17 amino acids. Germline CDR1 is SGHNT and CDR2 is YENEEA. V lost 5 bases and J lost 7; bases outside the gene matches: 18. This chain's CDR3 is CASSPEAGQGGRIEAFF. The CDR3, as DNA: TGTGCCAGCAGCCCCGAGGCAGGACAGGGAGGGAGAATTGAAGCTTTCTTT.

The gene calls are TRBV5-1 and TRBJ1-1; 10 bases are shared with TRBD1. This CDR3 is 16 amino acids long. From germline, CDR1 is SGHRS and CDR2 YFSETQ. The ends lost 3 bases at V and 0 bases at J; junction bases unmatched: 5. For the CDR3, the DNA is TGCGCCAGCAGCTCGCGGACAGGGGGACTGAACACTGAAGCTTTCTTT. Translation: CASSSRTGGLNTEAFF.